Following are 20 T cell receptor beta chains from one sample sequenced in a study of T-cell reconstitution after alpha-beta-depleted transplantation in children. It was with unique molecular identifiers that the TCRbeta library was prepared. From the PCR reads, TCRdb called clonotypes with MiXCR, one entry per CDR3 protein. The data show some 250,000 distinct CDR3 sequences, around 12% seen once. This specimen consisted of PBMCs from the stem cell graft donor, obtained from the stem cell graft. The receptors stem from a human donor who donated a stem cell graft to a child with acute lymphoblastic leukemia.

The J gene is TRBJ1-5, the V gene TRBV28, with 11 bases identical to TRBD1. The CDR3 has 16 residues. The germline CDR1 and CDR2 sequences are MDHEN and SYDVKM. Trimming took 5 bases from V and 7 from J; bases not matched to a gene: 10. The CDR3 here is CASSATDRGLGQPQHF. The CDR3 coding sequence is TGTGCCAGCAGTGCAACGGACAGGGGGCTGGGACAGCCCCAGCATTTT.

In regard to this clonotype: A read error may explain this, as a much larger clone is one base away. The chain is built from TRBV28 and TRBJ1-1, with unresolved D. The CDR3 consists of 15 residues. CDR1 is MDHEN and CDR2 is SYDVKM in the germline V gene. V was pared by 5 bases and J by 8 bases, with 21 bases between. CDR3 residues: CASSTRSINRREAFF. The CDR3 nucleotides are TGTGCCAGCAGTACTCGGTCGATAAACCGGAGGGAAGCTTTCTTT.

The gene calls are TRBV14 and TRBJ2-1, with D hard to call. V lost 6 bases to trimming and J lost 0 bases, with 18 bases between them. The CDR3 loop spans 17 amino acids. Looked up from germline, CDR1 is SGHDN and CDR2 is FVKESK. CDR3 in DNA: TGTGCCAGCAGTGAAGATCTCACCGTTACCTCCTACAATGAGCAGTTCTTC. This translates into CASSEDLTVTSYNEQFF.

The V and J genes are TRBV5-4 and TRBJ1-6, with 7 positions matching TRBD1. The CDR3 is 16 residues long. Germline V gene lookup returns CDR1 SGHNT and CDR2 YYREEE (reference sequence). V shed 0 bases, J shed 8 bases, and the junction held 8 bases outside the gene matches. The CDR3 loop is CASSLAAGQIDSPLHF. DNA of the CDR3: TGTGCCAGCAGCTTGGCCGCGGGACAGATTGATTCACCCCTCCACTTT.

There are many counts of this clonotype. The chain recombines TRBV20-1 with TRBJ2-7; a weak D match, TRBD1 (5 bases). The CDR3 spans 12 residues. In germline, CDR1 is DFQATT, CDR2 SNEGSKA (reference sequence). Trimming took 6 bases from V and 2 from J, leaving 11 bases between them. CDR3 in amino acids: CSAHRFTYEQYF. The DNA for the CDR3 is TGCAGTGCCCACAGGTTTACCTACGAGCAGTACTTC.

J is TRBJ2-6 and V is TRBV10-3; the match to TRBD1 covers 9 bases. The CDR3 has 18 amino acids. The V gene end was trimmed by 3 bases and the J gene end by 1 base; junction bases not matched to a gene: 7. Per germline, CDR1 ENHRY and CDR2 SYGVKD. The CDR3 nucleotides are TGTGCCATCAGTGATCAGACAGGGGGTAGGTCTGGGGCCAACGTCCTGACTTTC. This translates into CAISDQTGGRSGANVLTF.

This clonotype was recorded at least ten times. The chain has TRBV7-2 and TRBJ2-3; 10 nucleotides match TRBD2. The CDR3 extends over 14 amino acids. The trim removed 8 bases at V and 5 bases at J, leaving 7 bases unmatched. Germline CDR1 reads SGHTA; CDR2 reads FQGNSA. CDR3 coding DNA: TGTGCCAGCGCTCTAGCGGGAGTTATAGATACGCAGTATTTT. Amino acids: CASALAGVIDTQYF.

This clonotype was recorded at least ten times. The chain combines TRBV12-3 or TRBV12-4 with TRBJ1-1; 10 bases are shared with TRBD1. This CDR3 has 16 amino acids. V was clipped by 3 bases and J by 4 bases; unmatched bases: 8. The CDR3 region has the DNA TGTGCCAGCAGTTTCGGGACAGGGGCCAGAGGCACTGAAGCTTTCTTT. This codes for CASSFGTGARGTEAFF.

V gene TRBV18 combines with J gene TRBJ2-7; D is possibly TRBD2 (6 bases). The CDR3 totals 14 residues. V lost 6 bases and J lost 3, with 15 bases in between. Looked up from germline, CDR1 is KGHSH and CDR2 is LQKENI. The CDR3 coding sequence is TGTGCCAGCTCCCCCTCGGGGGTAGGCTACGAGCAGTACTTC. Protein sequence: CASSPSGVGYEQYF. The full variable domain, its missing parts supplied by reference TRBV18 and TRBJ2-7, is NAGVMQNPRHLVRRRGQEARLRCSPMKGHSHVYWYRQLPEEGLKFMVYLQKENIIDESGMPKERFSAEFPKEGPSILRIQQVVRGDSAAYFCASSPSGVGYEQYFGPGTRLTVT.

This clonotype was detected many times. The chain has TRBV4-2 and TRBJ2-7; D is perhaps TRBD2 (5 bases). Germline values: CDR1 LGHNA, CDR2 YNFKEQ. The CDR3 contains 16 residues. Trimming removed 4 bases from V and 1 base from J, with 17 bases in between. The CDR3 DNA is TGTGCCAGCAGCCTAGAACGGAAACCGGGGTCCTACGAGCAGTACTTC. Amino acid sequence: CASSLERKPGSYEQYF.

This clonotype was seen ten or more times. V and J are TRBV29-1 and TRBJ1-3; a possible D gene is TRBD1 (6 bases). The CDR3 loop spans 15 amino acids. V lost 6 bases to trimming and J lost 0 bases, with 15 bases between them. CDR1 and CDR2 (germline): SQVTM, ANQGSEA. CDR3 DNA: TGCAGCGTGGGGGTGGGGGCCAGCTCTGGAAACACCATATATTTT. Residues: CSVGVGASSGNTIYF.

This clonotype was counted many times. The gene calls are TRBV28 and TRBJ2-5; a possible D gene is TRBD2 (6 bases). Germline lookup yields CDR1 MDHEN and CDR2 SYDVKM. V was clipped by 7 bases and J by 5 bases, with 20 bases between them. The CDR3 has 15 residues. The CDR3 DNA reads TGTGCCAGCATTGGTTCTCTGACCCGGGGGGAGACCCAGTACTTC. Protein: CASIGSLTRGETQYF.

This clonotype was counted many times. The chain has TRBV6-2 or TRBV6-3 and TRBJ1-1, with D uncertain. Trimming pared 2 bases from V and 1 base from J, leaving 8 bases between. This CDR3 is built from 14 residues. The V gene's germline CDR1 is MNHEY and CDR2 SVGEGT. The CDR3 DNA is TGTGCCAGCAGTTACGCCCTGCGGAACACTGAAGCTTTCTTT. Protein: CASSYALRNTEAFF.

Ten or more counts support this clonotype. The chain has TRBV25-1 and TRBJ2-7; 9 bases agree with TRBD1. CDR1 MGHDK and CDR2 SYGVNS come from the germline V gene. The CDR3 is made up of 13 amino acids. The J segment lost 1 base and the V segment lost 6 bases, leaving 1 base of the junction unmatched. CDR3 nucleotides: TGTGCCAGCAGAGGGACAGGGTCCTACGAGCAGTACTTC. This sequence encodes CASRGTGSYEQYF.

This clonotype was picked up many times. CDR3 nucleotides: TGTGCCAGCAGCCAAAGTACGAGTACTAGCGGGAGGGCCCCCGGGGAGCTGTTTTTT. The encoded protein is CASSQSTSTSGRAPGELFF. The genes are TRBV4-2 and TRBJ2-2; 13 bases are shared with TRBD2. The germline V gene has CDR1 LGHNA and CDR2 YNFKEQ. This CDR3 has 19 amino acids. V dropped 2 bases and J dropped 6; count of bases not matched to a gene: 12.

This clonotype was counted at least ten times. The chain links TRBV28 to TRBJ1-1, with 7 bases fitting TRBD1. The CDR3 sequence is 13 residues long. The V segment lost 7 bases and the J segment 7 bases; nucleotides outside the gene matches: 9. Germline V gives CDR1 MDHEN, CDR2 SYDVKM. This chain's CDR3 is CASIRGSGGEAFF. The CDR3 DNA reads TGTGCCAGCATCCGAGGGTCAGGGGGTGAAGCTTTCTTT.

Ten or more counts support this clonotype. The V call is TRBV7-9, the J call TRBJ2-7; D perhaps matches TRBD1 (6 bases). V lost 10 bases and J lost 4, with 17 bases in between. Germline CDR1 and CDR2: SEHNR and FQNEAQ (reference sequence). The CDR3 loop spans 13 amino acids. Here the CDR3 DNA reads TGTGCCACCTCTGGGGACACCTTTTACGAGCAGTACTTC. Translated, it gives CATSGDTFYEQYF.

The rearrangement links TRBV27 to TRBJ2-2, with D unresolved. Trimming removed 4 bases at V and 1 base at J, with 10 bases between. The CDR3 length is 15 residues. Looked up from germline, CDR1 is MNHEY and CDR2 is SMNVEV (reference sequence). CDR3 in DNA: TGTGCCAGCAGTTCTCGCGACAAGAACACCGGGGAGCTGTTTTTT. It translates to CASSSRDKNTGELFF.

V gene TRBV20-1 combines with J gene TRBJ1-6; 7 bases align to TRBD1. The J segment lost 7 bases and the V segment lost 5 bases, leaving 14 bases of the junction unmatched. Per germline, CDR1 DFQATT and CDR2 SNEGSKA (reference sequence). CDR3 length: 16 residues. In DNA form, the CDR3 reads TGCAGTGCTGGGAAGTACAGGGGCGCGGTGAATTCACCCCTCCACTTT. This gives the protein CSAGKYRGAVNSPLHF.

This clonotype was seen many times. The chain joins TRBV29-1 to TRBJ2-7; D call uncertain. The CDR3 is 13 residues long. Germline CDR1 SQVTM, CDR2 ANQGSEA. V shed 4 bases and J shed 3 bases, with 13 bases lying between them. In DNA form, the CDR3 reads TGCAGCGTTGCGAGTAGGGATGTCTACGAGCAGTACTTC. It is translated as CSVASRDVYEQYF.